Listed here are 6 T cell receptor beta chains from one sample, sequenced in a study of blood T cells in healthy people across ages. Alongside a J-beta primer mix, a sample-barcoded 5' primer served in a second PCR lasting roughly 7 to 11 cycles. TCRdb ran MiXCR on the 5' RACE reads and lists one entry per CDR3 protein. The sample lists 790,000 or so distinct CDR3 sequences; about 56% were seen once. The sequencing input was blood. Receptor source: a man aged 40-55 years in good health.

This clonotype was picked up many times. The rearrangement joins TRBV6-2 or TRBV6-3 to TRBJ2-4, with unresolved D. V was clipped by 0 bases and J by 0 bases, with 18 bases between them. Germline V gene lookup returns CDR1 MNHEY and CDR2 SVGEGT. There are 19 residues in the CDR3. The CDR3 region is CASSYSPAVGTAAKNIQYF. In DNA form, the CDR3 reads TGTGCCAGCAGTTACTCCCCCGCCGTCGGTACTGCAGCCAAAAACATTCAGTACTTC.

The CDR3 coding sequence is TGCAGCGTTGGAGGGGCGTCGGGCAATGAGCAGTTCTTC. Protein sequence: CSVGGASGNEQFF. This chain joins TRBV29-1 and TRBJ2-1, with D possibly called TRBD1 or TRBD2 (5 bases each). This CDR3 region has 13 residues. Germline V gives CDR1 SQVTM, CDR2 ANQGSEA. Trimming removed 4 bases at V and 6 bases at J, with 13 bases between.

The chain is built from TRBV11-3 and TRBJ2-3; D remains unclear. The CDR3 covers 16 residues. Germline V CDR1 and CDR2: SGHNT, YENEEA. V was pared by 0 bases and J by 3 bases, with 13 bases between. CDR3 sequence (DNA): TGTGCCAGCAGCTTAGATCTCCGCATTGGTACAGATACGCAGTATTTT. Its translation: CASSLDLRIGTDTQYF.

J is TRBJ2-3 and V is TRBV25-1; possible D gene TRBD2, 5 bases. This CDR3 region has 10 residues. Trimming removed 8 bases at V and 6 bases at J, with 6 bases between. CDR1 is MGHDK, CDR2 SYGVNS, per germline. The CDR3 loop reads CASWEDTQYF. The CDR3 nucleotides are TGTGCCAGCTGGGAGGATACGCAGTATTTT.

V gene TRBV7-2 combines with J gene TRBJ1-4; TRBD1 might be the D (5 bases). The germline V and J ends were trimmed by 5 bases and 4 bases, with 14 bases remaining between them. CDR3 length: 15 amino acids. CDR1 and CDR2 from the germline V gene are SGHTA and FQGNSA. Written as DNA, the CDR3 is TGTGCCAGCAGCGTCGGGTCGGGGGGTAATGAAAAACTGTTTTTT. Amino acids: CASSVGSGGNEKLFF.

The V gene is TRBV7-2, the J gene TRBJ2-7; TRBD1 matches at 7 bases. The CDR3 loop spans 15 amino acids. CDR1 SGHTA and CDR2 FQGNSA come from the germline V gene. V was pared by 5 bases and J by 5 bases, with 12 bases of the junction left unmatched. The CDR3 nucleotides read TGTGCCAGCAGCCTCGGCCCGATAGGGGGCGACGAGCAGTACTTC. This encodes CASSLGPIGGDEQYF.